This entry is about one TCR beta chain. This clonotype occurred many times. Its cognate antigen has yet to be identified. No quality values exist for individual bases; no much larger clone is one base distant. Moderately to severely active disease, a Clinical Activity Score of at least 3, a NOSPECS grade of at least 4, and a duration under 3 months were present in ophthalmopathy patients. Exclusion was applied to patients with uncontrolled infections, other autoimmune diseases, pregnancy or lactation. Diagnoses relied on clinical symptoms, serum thyroxine and TRAb, thyroid ultrasound and orbital computed tomography. PBMCs were isolated from about 10 ml of fresh peripheral blood by Ficoll-Paque density gradient centrifugation. Total RNA was extracted using Trizol reagent, and RNA quality was assessed on an Agilent 2100 Bioanalyzer. The data were obtained in a study of T cells in Graves' hyperthyroidism and ophthalmopathy (dated by TCRdb to between 2019 and 2020). For the study in its entirety: Peripheral blood was sampled at the time of initial diagnosis, prior to any treatment. To identify distinguishing TCR V-J signatures, a discovery cohort of about a hundred patients was used, comprising 43 with Graves' ophthalmopathy and around 60 with stable Graves' hyperthyroidism. Prospective prediction of ophthalmopathy was tested in an independent validation cohort of fewer than 20 hyperthyroidism patients and roughly 16 patients who later progressed to ophthalmopathy. The approximately 98 discovery patients were randomly divided into training and test sets at a 7:3 ratio. Thyroid tissue and blood T-cell repertoires from about six Graves' hyperthyroidism patients were also compared in the study. Once sampling was done, hyperthyroidism patients were given methimazole at a starting dose of 30 mg daily, whereas ophthalmopathy patients were given high-dose intravenous methylprednisolone. TCR Vbeta CDR3 sequencing of roughly 140 peripheral blood samples (approximately 44 ophthalmopathy, 75 to 80 hyperthyroidism and approximately 17 progressor patients) is reported in the paper. The full study reports these points: Blood samples also contained most of the expanded thyroid clonotypes (frequency above 0.001), which suggests that blood repertoires may reflect thyroid immune responses. No statistical method was used to set the sample size in advance, and investigators knew the group allocation. In validation, the model predicted progression to ophthalmopathy with 65% to 71% sensitivity and about 73% specificity, a median of about 6 months before onset. In cross-validation, a model built on a 13 V-J signature told ophthalmopathy apart from stable hyperthyroidism with under 90% sensitivity and 81% to 82% specificity, and in testing the same model reached 80%/75%.

CDR1 and CDR2 (SGHAT, FQDESV) derive from the germline V gene (reference sequence). Germline trimming: 1 base from V, 6 bases from J; junction bases outside gene matches: 3. CDR3 length: 14 amino acids, cysteine to phenylalanine. Only the CDR3 DNA stays, 42 bases, in frame from base 1. The TCR beta CDR3 regions were amplified from RNA transcripts. For the first round of RT-PCR on the TCR CDR3, the HTBI primer set was used together with the Qiagen OneStep RT-PCR kit. The libraries were constructed in a second round of multiplex PCR and then size-selected and purified. Libraries were sequenced paired-end with 100 bp reads on an Illumina HiSeq2000. As for how the authors treated the data: SOAPnuke was used to process the raw data, with reads discarded if the reads contained adapters or uncalled bases, had a mean Phred below 15, or lacked an exact constant-primer or identifier match. High-quality paired reads were merged using COPE v1.2.5, and each unique nucleotide sequence was defined as a clonotype. MiTCR v1.1 was used to align clonotypes to the IMGT TRBV, TRBD and TRBJ reference segments. The analysis was restricted to V-J combinations with a frequency above 0.0001, which together covered about 99% of the repertoires. A TCS score was defined as the ratio between F50 (clonal expansion) and ExV (chaos), using BLOSUM62-based TCRdist between CDR3 peptides within each V-J. Welch's t-statistics and random forest reduced just over 500 V-J features to 13, which were used in a naive Bayes classifier (R e1071). TCRdb trimmed public reads at Q25 via fastp, called clones via MiXCR and kept in-frame beta chains. Records with the same CDR3 protein are collapsed into one entry carrying the most frequent genes and DNA. None of the V and J calls come from the authors' own analysis; TCRdb made them. For this sample there are approximately 620,000 distinct CDR3 sequences; approximately 15% appear just once. Around 3.3% of the sample goes to the ten largest clones.

This receptor was taken from a middle-aged woman with Graves' ophthalmopathy. The specimen was blood. The V and J segments used are TRBV11-1 and TRBJ2-4; TRBD2 aligns with 7 central bases. The encoded CDR3 is CASSLGGGGNIQYF. The DNA sequence is TGTGCCAGCAGCTTAGGAGGCGGGGGAAACATTCAGTACTTC.